A single T cell receptor (beta chain) is shown here with its context. This clonotype was recorded many times. Which antigen it targets is not known. No much larger clonotype is one base removed from it; base qualities were not supplied. Unfractionated whole blood was collected in Tempus Blood RNA tubes, and total RNA was extracted from that blood. Roughly 5 healthy volunteers were used as TCR sequencing controls and were bled at day 0, 2 weeks and 6 weeks. Library preparation employed 5' RACE. Sequencing used an Illumina MiSeq. During library preparation, unique molecular identifiers were attached to individual cDNA molecules so that TCRs could be counted in a quantitative, reproducible way. As for the original processing: The median number of TCRs per sample was 95,638, ranging from about 23,224 to 700,000. V, J and CDR3 annotation of the TCR reads was performed with the Decombinator software suite. For PS versus PT1 abundance plots, all samples were subsampled to the same number of TCRs (28,000). Expanded TCRs were defined as absent before sensitization and observed at least eight times at the 2-week time point. TCRdb cleaned the public reads at Q25 with fastp, built clones with MiXCR and kept in-frame beta chains. Each entry is one CDR3 protein sequence, shown with its most common DNA and genes. V and J calls and clone size were set by TCRdb, not the authors. This sample comprises 120,000 to 150,000 distinct CDR3 sequences, 4.1% of them detected only once. The biggest ten clones account for around 1.5% of the sample.

As encoded in the germline V gene, CDR1 is SGHAT while CDR2 is FQNNGV. After removal of 7 bases from V and 1 base from J, the junction retains 4 bases not matched to a gene. The CDR3 runs 14 residues from the cysteine to the phenylalanine. The kept DNA is CDR3 alone, 42 bases in frame from the first base. This entry comes from a study of human T cells and chemical hapten exposure (dated by TCRdb to the early 2020s). About the investigation overall: Libraries were combined into a pool for sequencing, and differences in TCR yield between samples came mainly from small differences in library volumes within the pool. The study tracked peripheral blood TCR repertoire changes in vivo during primary and secondary sensitization to the hapten diphenylcyclopropenone (DPC) in alopecia patients. Each blood RNA sample was used to sequence both TCR alpha and TCR beta chains.

What the authors observed across the whole study: DPC sensitization did not change how many TCRs were above 1 in 1000 frequency, and no evidence was found of alterations in global repertoire structure. After repeated subsampling, the strength of the expansion versus patch-test correlation and the threshold at which it became significant changed.

The clonotype originates from a female donor in good health. This receptor chain uses TRBV11-2 and TRBJ2-5, and 9 junctional nucleotides match TRBD1. The CDR3 protein: CASTGTGSQETQYF. The nucleotide sequence reads TGTGCCAGCACCGGGACAGGGTCCCAAGAGACCCAGTACTTC.